The 2 T cell receptor beta chains presented below share a single source sample, sequenced in a study of post-analysis software for immune sequencing data. These TCRs' antigens remain unknown. The study, taken as a whole, reports: TRBV segments more frequent in patients than in controls numbered several and included TRBV5-6, TRBV5-1 and TRBV20-1.

TCR beta libraries were prepared from cDNA with unique molecular identifiers. TCRdb re-derived calls from the PCR reads in MiXCR, one entry per CDR3 protein. The sample consists of approximately 690,000 distinct CDR3 sequences, around 60% of them appearing once. Source material: blood. All receptors derive from a girl aged 2 to 10 with multiple sclerosis.

V and J are TRBV2 and TRBJ2-5; 7 positions match TRBD2. After removal of 4 bases from V and 0 bases from J, the junction contained 8 bases not matched to a gene. The CDR3 consists of 16 residues. Looked up from germline, CDR1 is SNHLY and CDR2 is FYNNEI. CDR3 nucleotides: TGTGCCAGCAGTGTGGCTAGCGGCAGGTACCAAGAGACCCAGTACTTC. Its protein is CASSVASGRYQETQYF.

The chain combines TRBV5-1 with TRBJ2-7; 7 bases map to TRBD1. V was clipped by 0 bases and J by 2 bases; unmatched bases: 2. This CDR3 has 14 residues. Looked up from germline, CDR1 is SGHRS and CDR2 is YFSETQ. CDR3 loop: CASSLGTGAYEQYV. The CDR3 nucleotides are TGCGCCAGCAGCTTGGGTACAGGGGCCTACGAGCAGTACGTC.